A selection of T cell receptor beta chains follows, all from one sample in a study of cytomegalovirus exposure and HLA in healthy donors. Sequencing used immunoSEQ multiplex PCR; TCRdb keeps in-frame clones, though not all of them. The sample carries 100,000 to 150,000 clones, about 88% recorded once. Sequenced material: PBMCs. These receptors were obtained from a woman between 18 and 29 years old in good health and CMV-seronegative. Each CDR3 is given with its conserved first and last residue. A D gene is named only where the DNA matches it firmly. Clone size is shown for a subset of rows, as once, few, many or a class of expanded clone.

j_call v_call d_call clone_size cdr3_nt cdr3_aa
TRBJ1-5 TRBV19 NA once TGTGCCAGTAACTTAGGGGGCAATCAGCCCCAGCATTTT CASNLGGNQPQHF
TRBJ2-3 TRBV7-9 TRBD1 NA TGTGCCAGCGGACGGGACAGTTCAACAGATACGCAGTATTTT CASGRDSSTDTQYF
TRBJ2-5 TRBV5-6 NA NA TGTGCCAGCAGCTGGGGGGATTCTCAAGAGACCCAGTACTTC CASSWGDSQETQYF
TRBJ1-2 TRBV2 NA NA TGTGCCAGCAGTGAAGTACGACAGATTAACTATGGCTACACCTTC CASSEVRQINYGYTF
TRBJ2-7 TRBV30 NA NA TGTGCCTGGAGGAGCGGGTTGTCCTACGAGCAGTACTTC CAWRSGLSYEQYF
TRBJ2-7 TRBV29-1 TRBD2 NA TGCAGCGTTCTCGGGGGAGGCTACCTAGCGGGATTAACCTACGAGCAGTACTTC CSVLGGGYLAGLTYEQYF
TRBJ1-5 TRBV28 TRBD1 NA TGTGCCATCCTCCAGGGGGCGCAGGGCCAGCCCCAGCATTTT CAILQGAQGQPQHF
TRBJ1-4 TRBV6-5 TRBD1 NA TGTGCCAGCAGTTACGACAGGGGCGATGAAAAACTGTTTTTT CASSYDRGDEKLFF
TRBJ1-1 TRBV6-4 NA NA TGTGCCAGCAGTGACTCCCGGGACATGAACACTGAAGCTTTCTTT CASSDSRDMNTEAFF
TRBJ1-1 TRBV5-4 NA once TGTGCCAGCAGCTTGGGGGACATTATAGGGGAAGTGAACACTGAAGCTTTCTTT CASSLGDIIGEVNTEAFF
TRBJ2-6 TRBV2 NA NA TGTGCCAGCAGTTCCACCGGGACACCTGGGGCCAACGTCCTGACTTTC CASSSTGTPGANVLTF
TRBJ2-1 TRBV9 NA NA TGTGCCAGCAGCGTAGGTGGAGCGTTCGAAGAGCAGTTCTTC CASSVGGAFEEQFF
TRBJ1-5 TRBV15 NA NA TGTGCCACCAGCAGAGATGGGGCCCTCTCAGGCCAGCCCCAGCATTTT CATSRDGALSGQPQHF
TRBJ1-5 TRBV5-8 NA once TGTGCCAGCAGCTTCCCAGGTGATAGCAATCAGCCCCAGCATTTT CASSFPGDSNQPQHF
TRBJ2-7 TRBV29-1 TRBD1 NA TGCAGCGCTACGGGACAGTTCGGCTCCTACGAGCAGTACTTC CSATGQFGSYEQYF
TRBJ2-3 TRBV19 TRBD2 NA TGTGCCAGCCATGGACTAGCGGGGGACACAGATACGCAGTATTTT CASHGLAGDTDTQYF
TRBJ1-5 TRBV19 NA NA TGTGCCAGTAGTTTCCAGGATTGGGTCGATCAGCCCCAGCATTTT CASSFQDWVDQPQHF
TRBJ2-1 TRBV25-1 NA NA TGTGCCAGCAGTGATATCAGGGATGGTGGTAATGAGCAGTTCTTC CASSDIRDGGNEQFF
TRBJ2-3 TRBV28 TRBD1 NA TGTGCCAGCAGTCCGATATGGACAGGGGGCACAGATACGCAGTATTTT CASSPIWTGGTDTQYF
TRBJ2-5 TRBV7-2 TRBD2 NA TGTGCCAGCAGCCCCGGGAGGGAGGGAGAGACCCAGTACTTC CASSPGREGETQYF
TRBJ2-3 TRBV2 TRBD1 NA TGTGCCAGCAGTGCGAACAGGGGGCGAGATACGCAGTATTTT CASSANRGRDTQYF
TRBJ1-5 TRBV6-1 NA once TGTGCCAGCAGTGAAGCTTACTCCGGTCGACATTCTAGCAATCAGCCCCAGCATTTT CASSEAYSGRHSSNQPQHF
TRBJ2-7 TRBV13 TRBD1 NA TGTGCCAGCAGCGCCACCGGGACAGGGGAGGCCGACGAGCAGTACTTC CASSATGTGEADEQYF
TRBJ1-3 TRBV5-1 NA NA TGCGCCAGCAGCTTGGGGGACAATGGAAACACCATATATTTT CASSLGDNGNTIYF
TRBJ1-2 TRBV19 NA NA TGTGCCAGTACCCCGGACAGCTATGGCTACACCTTC CASTPDSYGYTF
TRBJ2-7 TRBV4-3 NA NA TGCGCCAGCAGCCCCGAACTATGGTACGAGCAGTACTTC CASSPELWYEQYF
TRBJ1-1 TRBV7-9 NA NA TGTGCCAGCAGCTTAGGCGGGGGCGTCACTGAAGCTTTCTTT CASSLGGGVTEAFF
TRBJ1-6 TRBV10-3 NA NA TGTGCCATCAGCGGGAGGGTGTATAATTCACCCCTCCACTTT CAISGRVYNSPLHF
TRBJ1-2 TRBV5-4 NA NA TGTGCCAGCAGACGAAACACAGGGTCCCTGAACTATGGCTACACCTTC CASRRNTGSLNYGYTF
TRBJ2-7 TRBV10-3 TRBD2 NA TGTGCCATCAGCGCGGGACTAGCGGATTACGAGCAGTACTTC CAISAGLADYEQYF
TRBJ2-3 TRBV7-8 TRBD2 NA TGTGCCAGCAGCCCCTACCGAATACTAGCGGGTAGCACAGATACGCAGTATTTT CASSPYRILAGSTDTQYF